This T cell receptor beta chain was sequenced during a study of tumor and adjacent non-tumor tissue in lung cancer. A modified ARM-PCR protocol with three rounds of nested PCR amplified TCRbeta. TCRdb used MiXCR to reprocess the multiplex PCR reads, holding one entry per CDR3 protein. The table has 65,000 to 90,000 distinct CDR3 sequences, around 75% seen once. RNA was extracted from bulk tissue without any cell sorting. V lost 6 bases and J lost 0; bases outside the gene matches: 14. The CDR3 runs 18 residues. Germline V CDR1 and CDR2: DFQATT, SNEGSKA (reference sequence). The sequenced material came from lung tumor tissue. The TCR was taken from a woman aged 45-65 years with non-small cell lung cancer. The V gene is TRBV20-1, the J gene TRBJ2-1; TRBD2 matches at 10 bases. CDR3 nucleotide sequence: TGCAGTGCGTCACAACTAGCGGGATGGCTGAGCTCCTACAATGAGCAGTTCTTC. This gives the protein CSASQLAGWLSSYNEQFF.